The rows below give T cell receptor beta chains drawn from one sample of a study of tumor-infiltrating lymphocytes in localized non-small cell lung cancer. Produced via immunoSEQ multiplex PCR; TCRdb's table is partial and in-frame only. The table lists approximately 9,500 clones, about 80% of them singletons, with roughly 19% in the top ten. The sample comprised uninvolved lung tissue not adjacent to the tumor. Receptor source: a human donor with non-small cell lung cancer. Both conserved end residues are part of each CDR3. D genes are given only for firm matches. The size entry is marked missing in some rows and otherwise reads once, few, many or a size class.

j_gene,d_gene,abundance,len,v_gene,CDR3nt,CDR3aa
TRBJ1-4,-,-,14,TRBV25-1,TGTGCCAGCAGTGACGGGGCGCCTAATGAAAAACTGTTTTTT,CASSDGAPNEKLFF
TRBJ1-1,-,-,15,TRBV5-1,TGCGCCAGCAGCTTGGCCGTAGGGCCGAACACTGAAGCTTTCTTT,CASSLAVGPNTEAFF
TRBJ1-2,-,once,13,TRBV7-6,TGTGCCAGCAGCTTACCGGGTGACTATGGCTACACCTTC,CASSLPGDYGYTF
TRBJ2-7,TRBD2,-,15,TRBV30,TGTGCCTGGAGTGTAAGACTAGCGTCGTCCTACGAGCAGTACTTC,CAWSVRLASSYEQYF
TRBJ1-2,TRBD1,-,15,TRBV5-1,TGCGCCAGCAGCCCCGGACAGGGAACTAACTATGGCTACACCTTC,CASSPGQGTNYGYTF
TRBJ1-1,-,-,12,TRBV7-9,TGTGCCAGCAGCTTAGCAGGAGGTGCAGCTTTCTTT,CASSLAGGAAFF
TRBJ2-7,TRBD1,-,16,TRBV5-6,TGTGCCAGCAGCTACTTTCCGGGACAGGGTACGTACGAGCAGTACTTC,CASSYFPGQGTYEQYF
TRBJ1-1,TRBD1,-,12,TRBV10-3,TGTGCCATCAGTCCAGGGGGCACTGAAGCTTTCTTT,CAISPGGTEAFF
TRBJ1-5,-,-,13,TRBV29-1,TGCAGCGTTTCTTTCGCTCTGGATCAGCCCCAGCATTTT,CSVSFALDQPQHF
TRBJ1-2,-,-,14,TRBV28,TGTGCCAGCAGCCCCCCAGGGGCCAACTATGGCTACACCTTC,CASSPPGANYGYTF
TRBJ1-2,-,-,11,TRBV25-1,TGTGCCAGCAGTGACGGCTATGGCTACACCTTC,CASSDGYGYTF
TRBJ2-1,-,medium-sized,14,TRBV29-1,TGCAGCTCGTCGGGGTATAGCTCCTACAATGAGCAGTTCTTC,CSSSGYSSYNEQFF
TRBJ2-7,TRBD2,-,13,TRBV19,TGTGCCAGTAGTGCGACTAGCCGCCACGAGCAGTACTTC,CASSATSRHEQYF
TRBJ2-1,-,-,15,TRBV5-1,TGCGCCAGCAGCTTGGGCCTGAGCTCCTACAATGAGCAGTTCTTC,CASSLGLSSYNEQFF
TRBJ2-3,-,-,15,TRBV27,TGTGCCAGCAGTTTATGGGCGGGGTTGGGGAATACGCAGTATTTT,CASSLWAGLGNTQYF
TRBJ1-1,-,once,14,TRBV11-1,TGTGCCAGCAGCTTAGGAGACAGGAACACTGAAGCTTTCTTT,CASSLGDRNTEAFF
TRBJ1-5,-,few,14,TRBV19,TGTGCCAGTAGTTTCCTCGGAGGTGATCAGCCCCAGCATTTT,CASSFLGGDQPQHF
TRBJ1-2,-,-,17,TRBV28,TGTGCCAGCAGGCCCCCCCGAGGGCAGGGAGCGGTCTATGGCTACACCTTC,CASRPPRGQGAVYGYTF
TRBJ2-1,-,-,13,TRBV5-6,TGTGCCAGCAGCTTGGACAGAGCTAATGAGCAGTTCTTC,CASSLDRANEQFF